This TCR beta chain was observed in a study of OX40 agonist ivuxolimab in advanced cancers. General study findings and limits: Low clonal expansion, among the lowest seen, marked partial responders at 0.1-3.0 mg/kg.

In this sample, this clone turned up once. As yet, its antigen is unknown. CDR1 is SGHVS, CDR2 FNYEAQ, per germline. The CDR3 covers 14 residues. V lost 1 base to trimming and J lost 7 bases; unmatched junction nucleotides: 3. Here immunoSEQ multiplex PCR was the method, and the copy in TCRdb shows in-frame clones only, minus some. Here the sample spans some 59,000 clones, 80% to 95% being singletons. The chain has TRBV7-6 and TRBJ2-1, with TRBD2 matching over 8 bases. The source is an adult with an advanced solid tumor such as melanoma, head and neck, liver or kidney cancer. The sequencing here drew on CD4+ or CD8+ T cells sorted from blood, taken in a trial of the OX40 agonist ivuxolimab. CDR3 sequence: CASSLEVAGNEQFF. The CDR3 nucleotides are TGTGCCAGCAGCTTAGAGGTAGCGGGGAATGAGCAGTTCTTC.